A selection of T cell receptor beta chains follows, all from one sample in a study of T cell responses to AZD1222 COVID-19 vaccine. The method was immunoSEQ multiplex PCR; TCRdb's version includes in-frame clones alone and lacks a portion of them. This sample yields 110,000 to 150,000 clones, of which around 90% are seen a single time; 1.9% belongs to the top ten. The sequences come from peripheral blood, collected 28 days after the second AZD1222 dose. Receptor source: an adult who received the AZD1222 COVID-19 vaccine. Both conserved end residues are part of each CDR3. A D gene is named only where the DNA matches it firmly. A row's size may be missing; if present it is once, few, many or a size class.

D	V	J	size	DNA	CDR3
.	TRBV19	TRBJ1-1	.	TGTGCCAGTAGTATAGTAGCGCAGGGCACTGAAGCTTTCTTT	CASSIVAQGTEAFF
.	TRBV19	TRBJ1-1	.	TGTGCCAGTATGAGGGGAATGGAAGCTTTCTTT	CASMRGMEAFF
TRBD2	TRBV5-1	TRBJ2-3	.	TGCGCCAGCAGCGGCGGGGGGCGGAATACGCAGTATTTT	CASSGGGRNTQYF
.	TRBV5-1	TRBJ1-1	.	TGCGCCAGCAGCTTGGTAGTTAGGGGCCCGACGAACACTGAAGCTTTCTTT	CASSLVVRGPTNTEAFF
.	TRBV5-4	TRBJ1-1	once	TGTGCCAGCAGCGGGCTGGATTTGGGGAGAACTGAAGCTTTCTTT	CASSGLDLGRTEAFF
.	TRBV30	TRBJ2-6	.	TGTGCCTGGAGTACGTCTGGGGCCAACGTCCTGACTTTC	CAWSTSGANVLTF
.	TRBV5-5	TRBJ2-3	.	TGTGCCAGCAGCTTGAGGCAGACAATTCAAGTTCAGTATTTT	CASSLRQTIQVQYF
.	TRBV11-2	TRBJ1-2	.	TGTGCCAGCAGCTCTATTACAGGAGTCCTTTATGGCTACACCTTC	CASSSITGVLYGYTF
TRBD1	TRBV6-5	TRBJ2-1	.	TGTGCCAGCAGGGCGACAGGGGGCGCCTACAATGAGCAGTTCTTC	CASRATGGAYNEQFF
.	TRBV7-9	TRBJ1-3	once	TGTGCCAGCAGCTTAAAAGGGGCTGGAAACACCATATATTTT	CASSLKGAGNTIYF
TRBD2	TRBV5-1	TRBJ2-1	.	TGCGCCAGCAGCCATCGGGGGGGCGGAAATGAGCAGTTCTTC	CASSHRGGGNEQFF
.	TRBV5-8	TRBJ2-2	.	TGTGCCAGCAGCTCGGGACGGGTTGCGAACACCGGGGAGCTGTTTTTT	CASSSGRVANTGELFF
.	TRBV29-1	TRBJ1-1	.	TGCAGCGCATCGGAGGAGGGCTTGAACACTGAAGCTTTCTTT	CSASEEGLNTEAFF
.	TRBV7-9	TRBJ2-4	.	TGTGCCAGCAGCTTAGGACTCCACCTCGAGAACATTCAGTACTTC	CASSLGLHLENIQYF
.	TRBV3-1/TRBV3-2	TRBJ1-1	once	TGTGCCAGCAGCAAAGGGGTGGACACTGAAGCTTTCTTT	CASSKGVDTEAFF
.	TRBV5-1	TRBJ1-2	.	TGCGCCAGCAGCTTAACAGGTTATGGCTACACCTTC	CASSLTGYGYTF
.	TRBV30	TRBJ1-6	.	TGTGCCTGGAGTCTGGGGATCCACGGGAATTCACCCCTCCACTTT	CAWSLGIHGNSPLHF
TRBD1	TRBV6-6	TRBJ1-1	.	TGTGCCAGCAGTCCCCCGGGCCCGACAGGGGTATTCGTGGACACTGAAGCTTTCTTT	CASSPPGPTGVFVDTEAFF
.	TRBV2	TRBJ1-3	.	TGTGCCAGCAGCTCCGAGGGGCCTGGAAACACCATATATTTT	CASSSEGPGNTIYF
.	TRBV6-5	TRBJ1-3	.	TGTGCCAGCAGTTATCAAGGTGCGGGAAACACCATATATTTT	CASSYQGAGNTIYF
.	TRBV5-4	TRBJ1-1	.	TGTGCCAGCAGCTTGAAAGGGTCAGCTGAAGCTTTCTTT	CASSLKGSAEAFF
.	TRBV6-5	TRBJ1-6	.	TGTGCCAGCAGTTATACTCTTAGCTTTAATTCACCCCTCCACTTT	CASSYTLSFNSPLHF
.	TRBV3-1/TRBV3-2	TRBJ2-5	.	TGTGCCAGCAGCCAAGATTTGCGGCTCCAGTACTTC	CASSQDLRLQYF